This TCR beta chain originates from a study of Graves' ophthalmopathy and Graves' hyperthyroidism. Notes on the study in general: Sensitivity reached approximately 71% and specificity about 73% when the model predicted ophthalmopathy progression.

Researchers took RNA transcripts and amplified TCR beta CDR3 regions from them. Second-round multiplex PCR came after a first-round RT-PCR that employed HTBI primers. Using its own MiXCR run on the multiplex PCR reads, TCRdb lists one record per CDR3 protein. The sample lists 560,000 or so distinct CDR3 sequences; under 40% were seen once. In regard to this clonotype: Its antigen remains unidentified.

The length of the CDR3 is 13 residues. Unmatched junction bases numbered 2, after V lost 9 bases and J lost 2 bases. The hyperthyroidism patients had a new diagnosis of under 2 months' duration and were aged 18 to 65. Researchers turned away patients with other autoimmune diseases, uncontrolled infections, pregnancy or lactation. This chain joins TRBV12-3 or TRBV12-4 and TRBJ2-5; 11 bases match TRBD2. This clonotype originated in an adult man with Graves' hyperthyroidism. The sample was peripheral blood or thyroid tissue (not recorded which). CDR3 loop: CASTSGRQETQYF. The DNA for the CDR3 is TGTGCCAGTACTAGCGGGAGACAAGAGACCCAGTACTTC.